The text below deals with one T cell receptor beta chain. The sample comes from a study of blood T cell repertoires in COVID-19. About the study: Collection of acute and convalescent COVID-19 samples took place in the United States, Italy and Spain. In each case, the material was cDNA or gDNA derived from T cells, B-cell-depleted T cells, or PBMCs.

The V gene lost 3 bases and the J gene lost 0 bases, with 12 bases spanning the gap. Germline CDR1 and CDR2: SGHTA and FQGNSA. This CDR3 has 15 residues. Per the study methods: Nucleated cell counts were estimated from reference gene primer amplification. Using immunoSEQ multiplex PCR, the repertoire was profiled, and TCRdb retains in-frame clones only, with some absent. The V and J calls and clone size come from that table; D and trimming were worked out from the DNA. The table has roughly 110,000 clones, more than 70% seen once. The chain combines TRBV7-2 with TRBJ2-7; possible D gene TRBD2, 6 bases. This TCR was sampled from a man aged 45-65 years with active or convalescent COVID-19. The sequenced material came from peripheral blood. This CDR3 is CASSLGGKGSYEQYF. The CDR3 DNA follows: TGTGCCAGCAGCTTGGGGGGTAAGGGCTCCTACGAGCAGTACTTC.